This TCR beta chain was observed in a study of shared clonotypes between healthy human individuals. There are 15 residues in the CDR3. Germline V gives CDR1 MNHEY, CDR2 SVGAGI. Trimming took 2 bases from V and 5 from J; bases not matched to a gene: 2. As defined, naive CD8 cells were CD45RO-negative and positively selected for CCR7, with terminally differentiated effector memory CD45RA+ cells excluded. The study drew all its donors from Caucasian adults living in Nashville, Tennessee. Clones were read by immunoSEQ multiplex PCR, and TCRdb kept only the in-frame ones, dropping some. The sample records 500,000 to 700,000 clones, roughly 96% being singletons.

The chain couples TRBV6-5 to TRBJ2-3, with 12 bases identical to TRBD2. The sequenced material came from naive CD8+ T cells sorted from blood. The receptor's source is a woman in her twenties or thirties in good health. The CDR3 sequence is CASSYTGLAGDTQYF. The DNA for the CDR3 is TGTGCCAGCAGTTACACGGGACTAGCGGGAGATACGCAGTATTTT.